A single sample gave rise to the 30 T cell receptor beta chains below, sequenced in a study of control samples from healthy donors and cancer patients (dated by TCRdb to the early 2020s). Libraries were prepared through the immunoSEQ multiplex PCR assay. This is the immuneACCESS table as TCRdb keeps it, with only in-frame sequences that have V and J called. A part of the clones is gone; compared with another copy, unresolved V genes explain less than half, and the rest is unexplained. The sample includes about 230,000 clones, with almost 85% observed a single time. 10% to 15% of the sample is in the top ten clones. Sequencing was done on a sample of PBMCs. The receptors here all came from a woman aged 60-75 years with lung cancer.

V is TRBV2 and J is TRBJ2-1, with a weak D call TRBD1 (6 bases). This CDR3 comprises 13 residues. Germline lookup yields CDR1 SNHLY and CDR2 FYNNEI. V gave up 4 bases and J gave up 4 bases, with 8 bases separating them. The CDR3 protein is CASSGTEYNEQFF. CDR3 DNA sequence: TGTGCCAGCAGTGGGACAGAATACAATGAGCAGTTCTTC.

The rearrangement links TRBV19 to TRBJ1-5; D is perhaps TRBD1 (6 bases). V shed 8 bases and J shed 0 bases, with 14 bases lying between them. The CDR3 has 15 amino acids. Germline loops: CDR1 LNHDA, CDR2 SQIVND (reference sequence). DNA of the CDR3: TGTGCCAGTGTAACGGCAGGGGTTAGCAATCAGCCCCAGCATTTT. Translating it yields CASVTAGVSNQPQHF.

The chain carries TRBV27 and TRBJ2-1; D tentatively fits TRBD1 or TRBD2 (7 bases each). The CDR3 contains 17 residues. Germline assignment: CDR1 MNHEY and CDR2 SMNVEV (reference sequence). V gave up 2 bases and J gave up 7 bases, with 21 bases separating them. Here the CDR3 reads CASSLRASGTVSNEQFF. DNA of the CDR3: TGTGCCAGCAGTTTAAGGGCGAGCGGGACAGTATCGAATGAGCAGTTCTTC.

The chain uses TRBV19 and TRBJ2-1; maybe TRBD1 (5 bases). The V end lost 7 bases, the J end lost 8 bases, and 18 bases lay between the germline ends. This CDR3 region has 14 residues. Per germline, CDR1 LNHDA and CDR2 SQIVND (reference sequence). The CDR3 region has the DNA TGTGCCAGTAAACCAGGGAATCGGGTCGATGAGCAGTTCTTC. Translated, it gives CASKPGNRVDEQFF.

The DNA for the CDR3 is TGTGCCAGCAGGGGACAAACCCCCTACGAGCAGTACTTC. It translates to CASRGQTPYEQYF. The J gene is TRBJ2-7, the V gene TRBV2, with D perhaps matching TRBD1 (6 bases). The V end lost 6 bases, the J end lost 2 bases, and 11 bases lay between the germline ends. Germline loops: CDR1 SNHLY, CDR2 FYNNEI. The CDR3 loop spans 13 amino acids.

The J gene is TRBJ1-1, the V gene TRBV2, with D possibly TRBD1 on 6 matching bases. Looked up from germline, CDR1 is SNHLY and CDR2 is FYNNEI. CDR3 size: 12 residues. Trimming shortened V by 6 bases and J by 7 bases, and 12 bases separated the two germline ends. The CDR3 bases are TGTGCCAGCAGCCCCGGACAGATTGAAGCTTTCTTT. Translation: CASSPGQIEAFF.

This clone appeared once. The chain employs TRBV2 and TRBJ2-3; 8 bases are shared with TRBD1. CDR1 and CDR2 (germline): SNHLY, FYNNEI. The CDR3 runs 15 residues. The V segment lost 5 bases and the J segment 8 bases; nucleotides outside the gene matches: 12. This CDR3 reads CASSRQGQRGSTQYF. CDR3 nucleotides: TGTGCCAGCAGTCGACAGGGGCAAAGAGGGAGTACGCAGTATTTT.

There are a few counts of this clone. The CDR3, as DNA: TGTGCCAGCAGTTTGGATATTCGGGAGCAGTACTTC. Amino acid sequence: CASSLDIREQYF. The gene calls are TRBV28 and TRBJ2-7, with no clear D. Germline V gives CDR1 MDHEN, CDR2 SYDVKM. Trimming pared 3 bases from V and 7 bases from J, leaving 10 bases between. This CDR3 has 12 residues.

This clone is a singleton in its sample. This same CDR3 is encoded by further DNA sequences in the sample. The chain carries TRBV7-9 and TRBJ1-3; D remains ambiguous. The germline V gene encodes CDR1 SEHNR and CDR2 FQNEAQ (reference sequence). V was cut by 2 bases and J by 1 base, with 6 bases left in between. The CDR3 extends over 14 amino acids. The CDR3 DNA is TGTGCCAGCAGCTTATCAGTTTCTGGAAACACCATATATTTT. It is translated as CASSLSVSGNTIYF.

The chain links TRBV7-8 to TRBJ2-3; D might be TRBD1 (6 bases). The CDR3 spans 13 residues. The germline V gene has CDR1 SGHVS and CDR2 FQNEAQ. Trimming took off 6 bases at V and 3 bases at J, with 10 bases between the two ends. The CDR3 DNA reads TGTGCCAGCAGGAAAACAGGGACAGATACGCAGTATTTT. It specifies CASRKTGTDTQYF.

The chain has TRBV28 and TRBJ2-2; D gene unclear. The CDR3 extends over 13 amino acids. CDR1 and CDR2 (germline): MDHEN, SYDVKM. V was cut by 5 bases and J by 6 bases, with 10 bases left in between. The CDR3 region is CASSLSGSGELFF. CDR3 bases: TGTGCCAGCAGTCTCTCCGGGTCCGGGGAGCTGTTTTTT.

The chain carries TRBV2 and TRBJ2-1, with 13 positions matching TRBD2. J was trimmed by 10 bases and V by 6 bases; bases with no gene match: 9. This CDR3 spans 15 amino acids. The germline V gene has CDR1 SNHLY and CDR2 FYNNEI. The CDR3 DNA is TGTGCCAGCAGAGGACTCGGACTAGCGGGGGACGAGCAGTTCTTC. Amino acid sequence: CASRGLGLAGDEQFF.

This sequence joins TRBV5-4 and TRBJ2-1, with no clear D. Germline V gene sequence: CDR1 SGHNT, CDR2 YYREEE (reference sequence). V was shortened by 0 bases and J by 1 base, with 8 bases between the two germline ends. The CDR3 extends over 15 amino acids. CDR3 coding DNA: TGTGCCAGCAGCTTGGAGCAGGCATCCTACAATGAGCAGTTCTTC. Residues: CASSLEQASYNEQFF.

This clone has just one count. The gene calls are TRBV9 and TRBJ1-3; 9 bases match TRBD1. The length of the CDR3 is 15 residues. V was clipped by 4 bases and J by 4 bases; unmatched bases: 6. Germline values: CDR1 SGDLS, CDR2 YYNGEE. This CDR3 is CASSLGQGSGNTIYF. CDR3 nucleotides: TGTGCCAGCAGCTTGGGACAGGGCTCAGGAAACACCATATATTTT.

For this clone: This same CDR3 is encoded by further DNA sequences in the sample. The V gene is TRBV5-1, the J gene TRBJ2-7; 8 bases agree with TRBD2. CDR3 length: 14 amino acids. Per germline, CDR1 SGHRS and CDR2 YFSETQ. The J segment lost 0 bases and the V segment lost 2 bases, leaving 1 base of the junction unmatched. The CDR3 reads CASSLTSGSYEQYF. The CDR3 coding sequence is TGCGCCAGCAGCTTAACTAGCGGCTCCTACGAGCAGTACTTC.

This CDR3 reads CASSQDGALTDTQYF. The CDR3 bases are TGTGCCAGCAGCCAAGACGGGGCCCTGACAGATACGCAGTATTTT. The rearrangement uses TRBV3-1 (or the pseudogene TRBV3-2) and TRBJ2-3; D might be TRBD1 or TRBD2, each matching 5 bases. From germline, CDR1 is LGHDT and CDR2 YNNKEL (reference sequence). This CDR3 has 15 residues. The V and J ends lost 0 bases and 3 bases respectively, with 10 bases between them.

The V call is TRBV15, the J call TRBJ1-6, with 7 bases fitting TRBD1. The CDR3 has 14 residues. Germline assignment: CDR1 LNHNV and CDR2 YYDKDF (reference sequence). With V trimmed by 5 bases and J by 6 bases, 4 bases remained unmatched. This CDR3 reads CATSLTGSNSPLHF. The DNA of the CDR3 is TGTGCCACCAGCCTGACAGGGTCTAATTCACCCCTCCACTTT. The complete variable domain, with remaining parts taken from reference TRBV15 and TRBJ1-6, reads DAMVIQNPRYQVTQFGKPVTLSCSQTLNHNVMYWYQQKSSQAPKLLFHYYDKDFNNEADTPDNFQSRRPNTSFCFLDIRSPGLGDTAMYLCATSLTGSNSPLHFGNGTRLTVT.

This clone occurred once. The chain joins TRBV12-5 to TRBJ2-7; 7 bases are shared with TRBD2. V was pared by 5 bases and J by 1 base, with 8 bases of the junction left unmatched. The CDR3 totals 15 residues. From germline, CDR1 is LGHNT and CDR2 FRNRAP. CDR3 protein: CASGPLGLVSYEQYF. CDR3 coding DNA: TGTGCTAGTGGTCCCCTCGGACTAGTATCCTACGAGCAGTACTTC.

J is TRBJ1-5 and V is TRBV4-1; 9 positions match TRBD1. Trimming took 6 bases from V and 1 from J; bases not matched to a gene: 4. From germline, CDR1 is MGHRA and CDR2 YSYEKL. The CDR3 extends over 15 amino acids. The CDR3 sequence: CASSTQGASNQPQHF. DNA of the CDR3: TGCGCCAGCAGTACACAGGGGGCGAGCAATCAGCCCCAGCATTTT.

The sample holds one count of this clone. V usage is TRBV7-6 and J usage is TRBJ2-1, with 11 bases aligning to TRBD2. From germline, CDR1 is SGHVS and CDR2 FNYEAQ. Trimming at V came to 5 bases and at J to 2 bases, leaving 8 bases not matched to a gene. The CDR3 is 17 residues long. DNA of the CDR3: TGTGCCAGCAGCCCTAGCGGGGGGTCTACCCCCTACAATGAGCAGTTCTTC. This gives the protein CASSPSGGSTPYNEQFF.

In DNA form, the CDR3 reads TGTGCCAGCAGGGACGGGAGGGTACCGGATACCCAGTACTTC. This gives the protein CASRDGRVPDTQYF. This sequence joins TRBV2 and TRBJ2-5, with 8 bases fitting TRBD2. From germline, CDR1 is SNHLY and CDR2 FYNNEI. CDR3 length equals 14 residues. With V trimmed by 6 bases and J by 8 bases, 11 bases remained unmatched.

This sequence joins TRBV18 and TRBJ2-7, with 8 bases aligning to TRBD2. J lost 3 bases, V lost 3 bases, and 7 bases had no gene match. The CDR3 runs to 15 residues. The germline gives CDR1 KGHSH, CDR2 LQKENI. In DNA form, the CDR3 reads TGTGCCAGCTCACCCCAAGGACTAGCAGACTACGAGCAGTACTTC. This sequence encodes CASSPQGLADYEQYF.

V and J are TRBV28 and TRBJ2-2; TRBD1 matches 9 bases. This CDR3 region has 13 residues. Trimming took 6 bases from V and 6 from J; bases not matched to a gene: 2. The V gene's germline CDR1 is MDHEN and CDR2 SYDVKM. The DNA of the CDR3 is TGTGCCAGCAGAGGGACAGGGCCCGGGGAGCTGTTTTTT. Its protein product is CASRGTGPGELFF.

The chain couples TRBV7-2 to TRBJ2-7; 7 bases line up with TRBD1. CDR3 size: 16 residues. The germline gives CDR1 SGHTA, CDR2 FQGNSA. J lost 4 bases, V lost 5 bases, and 14 bases had no gene match. CDR3 region: CASSLTPTGLRYEQYF. CDR3 DNA sequence: TGTGCCAGCAGCCTGACTCCGACAGGGCTCCGGTACGAGCAGTACTTC.

V and J are TRBV14 and TRBJ1-2; 8 bases are shared with TRBD1. V lost 2 bases and J lost 8; bases outside the gene matches: 10. Germline V lookup: CDR1 SGHDN, CDR2 FVKESK. CDR3 size: 15 residues. CDR3 sequence: CASSQSGTGSLGYTF. CDR3 sequence (DNA): TGTGCCAGCAGCCAAAGCGGGACAGGAAGTTTAGGCTACACCTTC. Supplemented by reference TRBV14 and TRBJ1-2, the full variable domain reads EAGVTQFPSHSVIEKGQTVTLRCDPISGHDNLYWYRRVMGKEIKFLLHFVKESKQDESGMPNNRFLAERTGGTYSTLKVQPAELEDSGVYFCASSQSGTGSLGYTFGSGTRLTVV.

This chain links TRBV18 with TRBJ1-1; TRBD1 aligns across 8 bases. V lost 3 bases and J lost 7; bases outside the gene matches: 4. The CDR3 covers 13 residues. Germline V gives CDR1 KGHSH, CDR2 LQKENI. The DNA of the CDR3 is TGTGCCAGCTCACCCGGACAGGGAGATGAAGCTTTCTTT. As protein: CASSPGQGDEAFF.

The sample holds one count of this clone. V and J are TRBV27 and TRBJ2-1; 10 nucleotides match TRBD1. J was trimmed by 0 bases and V by 4 bases; bases with no gene match: 3. Germline CDR1 reads MNHEY; CDR2 reads SMNVEV (reference sequence). This CDR3 region has 16 residues. The CDR3 is CASSSWTGGSYNEQFF. DNA for the CDR3: TGTGCCAGCAGTTCCTGGACAGGGGGCTCCTACAATGAGCAGTTCTTC.

The J gene is TRBJ2-7, the V gene TRBV12-3 or TRBV12-4; D may match TRBD1 or TRBD2 (7 bases each). The CDR3 covers 12 residues. V gave up 5 bases and J gave up 5 bases, with 10 bases separating them. CDR3 in DNA: TGTGCCAGCAGTCCAGGGGGGGACGAGCAGTACTTC. This gives the protein CASSPGGDEQYF.

The genes are TRBV6-6 and TRBJ1-4; 7 bases are a match to TRBD1. CDR1 is MNHNY, CDR2 SVGAGI, per germline (reference sequence). The CDR3 is made up of 15 amino acids. The ends lost 6 bases at V and 5 bases at J; junction bases unmatched: 9. DNA of the CDR3: TGTGCCAGCAGCCTCGGACAGGTTTGGAATGAAAAACTGTTTTTT. It yields the protein CASSLGQVWNEKLFF.

This clone appeared once. This sequence joins TRBV19 and TRBJ2-7; 8 nucleotides align to TRBD1. V trimming: 8 bases; J trimming: 2 bases; junction bases outside the gene matches: 8. Germline CDR1 and CDR2: LNHDA and SQIVND (reference sequence). This CDR3 is 14 amino acids long. CDR3: CASRSDRATYEQYF. CDR3 sequence (DNA): TGTGCCAGTCGCTCGGACAGGGCGACCTACGAGCAGTACTTC.